A single TCR beta chain is shown here with its context. CDR3 length equals 12 residues. Germline CDR1 is SGHVS and CDR2 is FNYEAQ. Trimming left V 1 base short and J 6 bases short, with 7 bases between. These data originate in a study of blood T cell repertoires in COVID-19. About the research overall: Nucleic acid was either cDNA or gDNA, and it came from T cells, B-cell-depleted T cells, or PBMCs.

Assay: immunoSEQ multiplex PCR; the TCRdb copy retains only in-frame clones and omits some. The sample consists of roughly 160,000 clones, approximately 88% of them appearing once. The chain combines TRBV7-6 with TRBJ2-7; D remains ambiguous. The sequencing sample was made of peripheral blood. The clonotype was recovered from an older woman with acute or convalescent COVID-19. The CDR3 nucleotides read TGTGCCAGCAGCTTAGAACTATCCGAGCAGTACTTC. Amino acids: CASSLELSEQYF.